This TCR beta chain was sequenced for a study of T cells after somatic rescue of genetic block (dated by TCRdb to 2019 to 2021). In the study overall: The study assessed how robust, over the long term, a T-cell system was when the system had developed through somatic rescue of a genetic block in T-cell development.

With respect to this clone: What antigen it recognizes has not been identified. Base qualities are not at hand, and no much larger clone is one base apart.

From a lookup of the germline V gene, CDR1 and CDR2 are KGHSH and LQKENI. From V the trimming removes 2 bases and from J it removes 6 bases, while the gene matches leave 7 bases of the junction unaccounted for. Spanning cysteine to phenylalanine, the CDR3 consists of 15 amino acids. The read is trimmed to its CDR3 DNA, 45 bases read in frame from base 1. Receptor libraries were prepared by the immunoSEQ multiplex PCR assay. TCRdb mirrors the immuneACCESS table, restricted to in-frame sequences. Some clones are absent from its copies; in checked studies, under half trace to an unresolved V gene, and the reason for the others is unknown. In all, the sample holds roughly 70,000 clones, and around 92% of those were seen once. Around 3% of the sample belongs to the ten largest clones.

The clonotype comes from a man aged 40-50 years. Sample: peripheral blood mononuclear cells (PBMCs). This chain joins TRBV18 to TRBJ2-7; 10 bases in between match TRBD2. In nucleotide form, the sequence is TGTGCCAGCTCACCAACTAGCGGGACCGGCTCCGAGCAGTACTTC. This translates into CASSPTSGTGSEQYF. Full variable domain (CDR3 extended with the reference TRBV18 and TRBJ2-7 proteins): NAGVMQNPRHLVRRRGQEARLRCSPMKGHSHVYWYRQLPEEGLKFMVYLQKENIIDESGMPKERFSAEFPKEGPSILRIQQVVRGDSAAYFCASSPTSGTGSEQYFGPGTRLTVT.